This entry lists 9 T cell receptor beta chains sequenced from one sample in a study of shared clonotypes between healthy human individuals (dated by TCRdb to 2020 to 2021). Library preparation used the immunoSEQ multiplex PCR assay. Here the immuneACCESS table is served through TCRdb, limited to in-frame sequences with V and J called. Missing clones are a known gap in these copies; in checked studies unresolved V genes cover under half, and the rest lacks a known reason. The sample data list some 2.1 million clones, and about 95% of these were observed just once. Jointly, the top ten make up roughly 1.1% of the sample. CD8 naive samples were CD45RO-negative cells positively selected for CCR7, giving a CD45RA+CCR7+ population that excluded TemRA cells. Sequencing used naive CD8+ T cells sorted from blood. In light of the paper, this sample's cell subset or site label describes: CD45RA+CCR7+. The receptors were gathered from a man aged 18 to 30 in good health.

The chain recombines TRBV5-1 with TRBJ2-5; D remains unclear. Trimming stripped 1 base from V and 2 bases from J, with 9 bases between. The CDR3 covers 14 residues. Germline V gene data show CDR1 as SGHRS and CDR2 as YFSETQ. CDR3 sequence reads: CASSLKAVQETQYF. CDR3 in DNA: TGCGCCAGCAGCTTGAAGGCGGTACAAGAGACCCAGTACTTC.

This CDR3 is CASSQVRGGKELFF. CDR3 bases: TGCGCCAGCAGCCAAGTGCGGGGGGGGAAGGAGCTGTTTTTT. The chain employs TRBV4-1 and TRBJ2-2; 9 bases agree with TRBD2. CDR1 and CDR2 (germline): MGHRA, YSYEKL. This CDR3 contains 14 residues. With V trimmed by 1 base and J by 10 bases, 4 bases remained unmatched.

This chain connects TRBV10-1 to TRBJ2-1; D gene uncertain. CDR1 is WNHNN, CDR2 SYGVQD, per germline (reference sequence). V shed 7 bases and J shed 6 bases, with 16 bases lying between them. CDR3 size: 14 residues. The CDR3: CASKRTDQGNEQFF. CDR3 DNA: TGCGCCAGCAAACGGACCGACCAAGGCAATGAGCAGTTCTTC.

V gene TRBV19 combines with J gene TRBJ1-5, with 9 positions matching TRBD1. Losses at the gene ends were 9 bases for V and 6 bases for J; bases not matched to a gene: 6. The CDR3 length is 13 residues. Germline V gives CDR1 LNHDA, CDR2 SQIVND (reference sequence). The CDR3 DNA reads TGTGCCAGCGCCGGGACAGGGATTCAGCCCCAGCATTTT. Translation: CASAGTGIQPQHF.

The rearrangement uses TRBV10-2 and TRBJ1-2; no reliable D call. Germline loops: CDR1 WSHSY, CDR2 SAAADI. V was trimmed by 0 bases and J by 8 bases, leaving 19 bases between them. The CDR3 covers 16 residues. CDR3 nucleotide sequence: TGCGCCAGCAGTGAGTCAAGGTATGAAGCGATTCGCGGCTACACCTTC. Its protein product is CASSESRYEAIRGYTF.

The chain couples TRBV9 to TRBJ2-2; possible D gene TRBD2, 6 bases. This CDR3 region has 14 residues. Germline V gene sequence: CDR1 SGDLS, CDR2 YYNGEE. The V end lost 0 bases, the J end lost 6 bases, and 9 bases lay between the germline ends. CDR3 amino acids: CASSVGREAGELFF. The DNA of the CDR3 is TGTGCCAGCAGCGTAGGGAGGGAGGCCGGGGAGCTGTTTTTT.

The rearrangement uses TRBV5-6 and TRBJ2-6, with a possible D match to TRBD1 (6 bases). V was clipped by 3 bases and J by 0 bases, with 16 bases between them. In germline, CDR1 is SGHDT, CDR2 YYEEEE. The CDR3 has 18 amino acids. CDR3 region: CASSYQTGFLSGANVLTF. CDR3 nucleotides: TGTGCCAGCAGCTACCAAACAGGGTTCCTCTCTGGGGCCAACGTCCTGACTTTC.

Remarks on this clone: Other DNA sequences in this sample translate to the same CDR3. CDR3 bases: TGTGCCAGCAGCGTAGACGGGGATGGCACAGATACGCAGTATTTT. As protein: CASSVDGDGTDTQYF. This chain connects TRBV9 to TRBJ2-3; TRBD2 might be the D (5 bases). Trimming took 0 bases from V and 1 from J, leaving 9 bases between them. CDR3 length equals 15 residues. The germline CDR1 and CDR2 sequences are SGDLS and YYNGEE.

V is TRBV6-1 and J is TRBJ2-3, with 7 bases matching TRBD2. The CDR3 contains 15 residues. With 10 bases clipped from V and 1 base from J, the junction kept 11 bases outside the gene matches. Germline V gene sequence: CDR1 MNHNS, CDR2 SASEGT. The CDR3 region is CAISPLAGGTDTQYF. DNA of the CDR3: TGTGCCATCTCCCCCCTCGCGGGGGGCACAGATACGCAGTATTTT.